This TCR beta chain was recorded in a study of blood T cell repertoires in COVID-19. Study background: The United States, Italy and Spain supplied acute and convalescent COVID-19 samples.

Ages ranged from about 18 to 89 years, with residence in 20 to 30 US areas. Produced via immunoSEQ multiplex PCR; TCRdb's table is partial and in-frame only. The repertoire holds about 150,000 clones, roughly 80% seen once, with around 7% in the top ten. V lost 3 bases, J lost 4 bases, and 3 bases stayed unmatched. Germline CDR1 and CDR2: KGHDR and SFDVKD. The CDR3 runs 17 residues. The material sequenced was PBMCs or T cells enriched from blood (not recorded which). The chain carries TRBV24-1 and TRBJ2-3; TRBD2 matches at 16 bases. The source of this sequence is a man in his fifties or sixties who had recovered from COVID-19. As DNA, the CDR3 is TGTGCCACCAGTGATCCAGGGACTAGCGGGGGGGCAGATACGCAGTATTTT. Its protein is CATSDPGTSGGADTQYF.